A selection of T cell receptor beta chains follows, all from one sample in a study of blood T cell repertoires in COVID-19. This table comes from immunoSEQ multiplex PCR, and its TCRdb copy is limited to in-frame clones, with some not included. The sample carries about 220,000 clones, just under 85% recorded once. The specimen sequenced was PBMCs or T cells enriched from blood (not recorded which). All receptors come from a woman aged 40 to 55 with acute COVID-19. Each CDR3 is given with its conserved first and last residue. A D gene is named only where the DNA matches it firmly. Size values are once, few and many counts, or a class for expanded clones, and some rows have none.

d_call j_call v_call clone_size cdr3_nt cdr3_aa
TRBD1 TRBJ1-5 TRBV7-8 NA TGTGCCAGCAGCTGGGACAGGGGAAGCAATCAGCCCCAGCATTTT CASSWDRGSNQPQHF
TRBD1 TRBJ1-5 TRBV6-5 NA TGTGCCAGCAGGAGAGGACAGGCAGAGCAGCCCCAGCATTTT CASRRGQAEQPQHF
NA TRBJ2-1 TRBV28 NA TGTGCCAGCAGTTTAGGGGGCGGGGGTGAGCAGTTCTTC CASSLGGGGEQFF
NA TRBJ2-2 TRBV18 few TGTGCCAGCCAACTCGGGGTTTTGACCGGGGAGCTGTTTTTT CASQLGVLTGELFF
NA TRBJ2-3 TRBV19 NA TGTGCCAGTAGCCTAACTAGTGGCGGCACAGATACGCAGTATTTT CASSLTSGGTDTQYF
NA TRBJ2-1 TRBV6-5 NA TGTGCCAGCAGTAAGGACGGGGTCGGCTACAATGAGCAGTTCTTC CASSKDGVGYNEQFF
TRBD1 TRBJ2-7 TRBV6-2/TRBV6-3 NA TGTGCCAGCAGTCACGACAGGGGGAAGTACTTC CASSHDRGKYF
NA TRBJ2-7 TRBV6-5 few TGTGCCAGCATCCCCTCAGGGAATAGGTACGAGCAGTACTTC CASIPSGNRYEQYF
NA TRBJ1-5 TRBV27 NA TGTGCCAGCAGTTTATCGATGCGCTTCAATCAGCCCCAGCATTTT CASSLSMRFNQPQHF
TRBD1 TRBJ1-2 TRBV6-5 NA TGTGCCAGCAGCCTTGGACAGGGGGACGGCTACACCTTC CASSLGQGDGYTF
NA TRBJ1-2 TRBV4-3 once TGCGCCAGCAGCTCTACTTCCGGCTACACCTTC CASSSTSGYTF
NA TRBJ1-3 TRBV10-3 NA TGTGCCATCAAGCGGGCGGGGGGCGATGGAAACACCATATATTTT CAIKRAGGDGNTIYF
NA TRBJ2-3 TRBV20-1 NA TGCAGTGCTAGTTACGCCCTTGGCACAGATTCGGATACGCAGTATTTT CSASYALGTDSDTQYF
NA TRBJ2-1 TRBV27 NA TGTGCCAGCAGCCCTAGGTTCGATGAGCAGTTCTTC CASSPRFDEQFF
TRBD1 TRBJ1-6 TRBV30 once TGTGCCTGGAGTGTACGTGACAGGGGTTCACCCCTCCACTTT CAWSVRDRGSPLHF
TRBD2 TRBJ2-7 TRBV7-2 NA TGTGCCAGCAGCAACAACCCGACTAGCAGCGAGCAGTACTTC CASSNNPTSSEQYF
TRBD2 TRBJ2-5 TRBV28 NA TGTGCCAGCAGCTCCGGGACTAGTAGGTCGGAGACCCAGTACTTC CASSSGTSRSETQYF
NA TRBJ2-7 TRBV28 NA TGTGCCAGCACCCCGGCGGGAACCGCCGAGCAGTACTTC CASTPAGTAEQYF
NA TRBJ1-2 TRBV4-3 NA TGCGCCAGCAGCCAAGATCGGACAGACTATGGCTACACCTTC CASSQDRTDYGYTF
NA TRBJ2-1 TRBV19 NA TGTGCCAGTAGTATGGGCTACACTCAGAAGTTCTTC CASSMGYTQKFF
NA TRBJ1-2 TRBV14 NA TGTGCCAGCAGCCAACAGGGATGGAGCTATGGCTACACCTTC CASSQQGWSYGYTF
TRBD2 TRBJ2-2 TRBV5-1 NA TGCGCCAGCAGCTTGGAACTAGCGGGCCTCACCGGGGAGCTGTTTTTT CASSLELAGLTGELFF
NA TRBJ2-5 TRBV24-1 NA TGTGCCACCAGTGCCATGACTAACGCCTTAGGGGAGACCCAGTACTTC CATSAMTNALGETQYF
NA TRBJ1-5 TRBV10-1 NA TGCGCCAGCGGCCCAACCGGGACACCAACCTATCAGCCCCAGCATTTT CASGPTGTPTYQPQHF
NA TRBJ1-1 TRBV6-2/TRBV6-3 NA TGTGCCAGCAGTTACTCGGGACACAAGAACACTGAAGCTTTCTTT CASSYSGHKNTEAFF
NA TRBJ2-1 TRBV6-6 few TGTGCCAGCAGACCGGAAGGGAGGATGGGCAATGAGCAGTTCTTC CASRPEGRMGNEQFF
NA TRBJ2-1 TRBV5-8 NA TGTGCCAGCAGCAGGAATTTCGGGACACAGTCTTACAATGAGCAGTTCTTC CASSRNFGTQSYNEQFF
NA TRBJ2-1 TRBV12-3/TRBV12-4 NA TGTGCCAGCAGTCCCTTGAATGAGCAGTTCTTC CASSPLNEQFF
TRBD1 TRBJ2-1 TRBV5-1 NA TGCGCCAGCAGCTCGGGACAGGGATCCTACAATGAGCAGTTCTTC CASSSGQGSYNEQFF
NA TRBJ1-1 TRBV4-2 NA TGTGCCAGCAGCCAATCCCGGGACACTGAAGCTTTCTTT CASSQSRDTEAFF
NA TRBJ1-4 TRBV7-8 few TGTGCCAGCAGCTTAAACCCAGGGGTATATGAAAAACTGTTTTTT CASSLNPGVYEKLFF
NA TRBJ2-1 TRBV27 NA TGTGCCAGCAGTTGGACGGCCGGGGGTGAGCAGTTCTTC CASSWTAGGEQFF
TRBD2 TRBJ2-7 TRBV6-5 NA TGTGCCAGCAGTTCCCTTCTAGCGGGAGTCACTAACGAGCAGTACTTC CASSSLLAGVTNEQYF
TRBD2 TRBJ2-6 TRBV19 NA TGTGCCACCTCGGGGGGGTATCTCTCTGGGGCCAACGTCCTGACTTTC CATSGGYLSGANVLTF
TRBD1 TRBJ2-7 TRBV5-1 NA TGCGCCAGCAGCCCTGGGACAGGGGGCTACGAGCAGTACTTC CASSPGTGGYEQYF
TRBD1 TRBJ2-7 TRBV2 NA TGTGCCAGCAGTACGGACAGGGGGTACGAGCAGTACTTC CASSTDRGYEQYF
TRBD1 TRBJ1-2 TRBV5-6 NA TGTGCCAGCAGCTTACAGGGGGGACTCTATGGCTACACCTTC CASSLQGGLYGYTF
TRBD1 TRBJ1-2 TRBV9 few TGTGCCAGCAGCGTAGGGACAGGGGGAAGTACCTTC CASSVGTGGSTF
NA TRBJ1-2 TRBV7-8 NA TGTGCCAGCATAGGTGGGGCACACGATGGCTACACCTTC CASIGGAHDGYTF
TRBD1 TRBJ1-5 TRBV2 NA TGTGCCAGCACGGGGCAGGGGGCTTTCTATAGCAATCAGCCCCAGCATTTT CASTGQGAFYSNQPQHF
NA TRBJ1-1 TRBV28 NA TGTGCCAGCAGACGCACGGGAAACACTGAAGCTTTCTTT CASRRTGNTEAFF
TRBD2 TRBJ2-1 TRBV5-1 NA TGCGCCAGCAGCTTGGTAGCGGGAGGGACCTACAATGAGCAGTTCTTC CASSLVAGGTYNEQFF
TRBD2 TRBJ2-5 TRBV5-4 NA TGTGCCAGCAGCGGGAATCTAGCGGGGATCCAAGAGACCCAGTACTTC CASSGNLAGIQETQYF
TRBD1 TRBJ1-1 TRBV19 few TGTGCCAGTAATAAGGGACAGGGCGCCACTGAAGCTTTCTTT CASNKGQGATEAFF
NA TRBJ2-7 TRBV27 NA TGTGCCAGCAGTTTCAGGGCAGGGTCCTACGAGCAGTACTTC CASSFRAGSYEQYF
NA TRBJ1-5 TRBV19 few TGTGCCAGTAGTATAGATCGGCGGGATAGCAATCAGCCCCAGCATTTT CASSIDRRDSNQPQHF